The present entry profiles one T cell receptor (beta chain) with its context. The source of the sample is a study of T cell changes during pregnancy in multiple sclerosis. Assay: immunoSEQ multiplex PCR; the TCRdb copy retains only in-frame clones and omits some. Altogether over 65,000 clones are present, roughly 94% being singletons, with the ten largest covering 0.5% to 0.65%. The sample consisted of peripheral blood, taken in the third trimester of pregnancy. This clonotype originated in a female donor with multiple sclerosis, enrolled in a pregnancy study.

CDR3 in DNA: TGTGCCTGGACCCAACAGGGGTGGGAGCTCTATTTT. Residues: CAWTQQGWELYF. The V gene is TRBV30, the J gene TRBJ1-3, with 7 bases identical to TRBD1. V was clipped by 4 bases and J by 16 bases; unmatched bases: 13. The CDR3 consists of 12 residues. Germline V gives CDR1 GTSNPN, CDR2 SVGIG (reference sequence).